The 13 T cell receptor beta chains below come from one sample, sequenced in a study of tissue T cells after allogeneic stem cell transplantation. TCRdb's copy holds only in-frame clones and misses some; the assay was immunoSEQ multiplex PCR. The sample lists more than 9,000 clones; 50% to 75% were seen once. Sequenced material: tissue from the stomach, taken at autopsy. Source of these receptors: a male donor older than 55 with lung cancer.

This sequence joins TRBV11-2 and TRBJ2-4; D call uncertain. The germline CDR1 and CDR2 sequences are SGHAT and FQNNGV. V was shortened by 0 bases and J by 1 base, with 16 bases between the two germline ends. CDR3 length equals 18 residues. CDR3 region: CASSLEPYPIGAKNIQYF. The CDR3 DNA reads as TGTGCCAGCAGCTTAGAACCTTATCCCATTGGGGCCAAAAACATTCAGTACTTC.

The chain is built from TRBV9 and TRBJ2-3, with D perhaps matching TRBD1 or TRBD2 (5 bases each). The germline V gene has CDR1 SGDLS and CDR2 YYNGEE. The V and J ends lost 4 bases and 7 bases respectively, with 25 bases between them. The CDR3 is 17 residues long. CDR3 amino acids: CASSSPRGDHQLNTQYF. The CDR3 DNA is TGTGCCAGCAGCTCACCCCGAGGGGACCACCAGTTGAATACGCAGTATTTT.

CDR3 residues: CASSPGSQKGGYTF. The DNA for the CDR3 is TGTGCCAGCTCACCTGGTTCCCAAAAGGGTGGCTACACCTTC. The chain is built from TRBV18 and TRBJ1-2; no reliable D call. V was cut by 3 bases and J by 7 bases, with 15 bases left in between. The CDR3 runs to 14 residues. Germline V gives CDR1 KGHSH, CDR2 LQKENI. The variable domain in full, with the rest retrieved from reference TRBV18 and TRBJ1-2, is NAGVMQNPRHLVRRRGQEARLRCSPMKGHSHVYWYRQLPEEGLKFMVYLQKENIIDESGMPKERFSAEFPKEGPSILRIQQVVRGDSAAYFCASSPGSQKGGYTFGSGTRLTVV.

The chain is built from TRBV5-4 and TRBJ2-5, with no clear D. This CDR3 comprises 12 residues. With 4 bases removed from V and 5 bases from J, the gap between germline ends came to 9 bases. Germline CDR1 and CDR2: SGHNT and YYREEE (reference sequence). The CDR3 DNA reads TGTGCCAGCAGCACAACCCGGGAGACCCAGTACTTC. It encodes CASSTTRETQYF.

The CDR3 sequence: CASSRGTVLYSNQPQHF. For the CDR3, the DNA is TGTGCCAGTAGTAGAGGGACAGTTCTTTATAGCAATCAGCCCCAGCATTTT. The V gene is TRBV19, the J gene TRBJ1-5; 7 bases map to TRBD1. The CDR3 extends over 17 amino acids. CDR1 and CDR2 from the germline V gene are LNHDA and SQIVND (reference sequence). V lost 4 bases, J lost 0 bases, and 9 bases stayed unmatched.

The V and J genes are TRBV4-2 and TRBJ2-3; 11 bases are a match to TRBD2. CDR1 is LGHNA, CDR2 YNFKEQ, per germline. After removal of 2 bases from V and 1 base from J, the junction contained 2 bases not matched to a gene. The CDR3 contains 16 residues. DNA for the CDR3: TGTGCCAGCAGCCAAACGACTAGCGGGGGCACAGATACGCAGTATTTT. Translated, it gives CASSQTTSGGTDTQYF.

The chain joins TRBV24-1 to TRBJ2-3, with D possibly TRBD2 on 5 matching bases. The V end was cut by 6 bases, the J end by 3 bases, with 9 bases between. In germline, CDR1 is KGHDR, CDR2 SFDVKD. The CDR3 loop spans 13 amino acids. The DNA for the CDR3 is TGTGCCACCAGTACTAGGCGAACAGATACGCAGTATTTT. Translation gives CATSTRRTDTQYF.

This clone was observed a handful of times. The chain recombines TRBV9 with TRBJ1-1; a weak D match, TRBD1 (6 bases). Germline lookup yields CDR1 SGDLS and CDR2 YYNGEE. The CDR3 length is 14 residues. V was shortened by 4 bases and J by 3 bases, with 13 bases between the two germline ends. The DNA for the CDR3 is TGTGCCAGCAGCAAACAGGGCTCGGACACTGAAGCTTTCTTT. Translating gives CASSKQGSDTEAFF.

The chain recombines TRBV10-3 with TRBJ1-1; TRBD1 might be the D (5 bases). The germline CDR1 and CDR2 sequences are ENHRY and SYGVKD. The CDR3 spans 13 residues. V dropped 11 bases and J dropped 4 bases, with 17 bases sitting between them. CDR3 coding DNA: TGTGCCTCAACGCAGGGTATTGGCACTGAAGCTTTCTTT. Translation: CASTQGIGTEAFF.

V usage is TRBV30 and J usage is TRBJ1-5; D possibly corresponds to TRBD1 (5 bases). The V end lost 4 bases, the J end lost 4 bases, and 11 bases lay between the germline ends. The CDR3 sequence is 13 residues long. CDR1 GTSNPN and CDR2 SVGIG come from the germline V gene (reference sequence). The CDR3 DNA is TGTGCCTGGACAGGGTCTCTAAATCAGCCCCAGCATTTT. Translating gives CAWTGSLNQPQHF.

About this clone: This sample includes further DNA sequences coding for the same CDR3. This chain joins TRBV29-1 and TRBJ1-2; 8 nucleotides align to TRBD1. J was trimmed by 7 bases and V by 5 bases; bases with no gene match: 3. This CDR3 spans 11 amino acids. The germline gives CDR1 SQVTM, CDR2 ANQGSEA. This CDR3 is CSVQGAGGYTF. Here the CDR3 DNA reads TGCAGCGTTCAGGGGGCAGGTGGCTACACCTTC.

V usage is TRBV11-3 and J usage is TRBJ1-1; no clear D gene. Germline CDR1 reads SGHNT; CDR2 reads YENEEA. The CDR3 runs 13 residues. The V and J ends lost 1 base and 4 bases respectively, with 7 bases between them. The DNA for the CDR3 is TGTGCCAGCAGCTTAGGGGTTGTCACTGAAGCTTTCTTT. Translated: CASSLGVVTEAFF.

CDR3 loop: CAWSVAGVTYGYTF. CDR3 DNA: TGTGCCTGGAGTGTAGCGGGGGTAACCTATGGCTACACCTTC. The rearrangement uses TRBV30 and TRBJ1-2, with a possible D match to TRBD1 (5 bases). The V and J ends lost 0 bases and 4 bases respectively, with 12 bases between them. Looked up from germline, CDR1 is GTSNPN and CDR2 is SVGIG (reference sequence). This CDR3 region has 14 residues. Looking up the rest from reference TRBV30 and TRBJ1-2 gives the full variable domain: SQTIHQWPATLVQPVGSPLSLECTVEGTSNPNLYWYRQAAGRGLQLLFYSVGIGQISSEVPQNLSASRPQDRQFILSSKKLLLSDSGFYLCAWSVAGVTYGYTFGSGTRLTVV.